This TCR beta chain was retrieved from a study of graft-versus-host responses after intestinal transplantation. Across the whole study: Grafts that recipients had were multivisceral, liver-intestinal, or isolated intestinal transplants. Induction with anti-thymocyte globulin, then tacrolimus and steroids for three to four years, was given to all recipients.

Points from the study as a whole: Recipient-marrow GvH clones were detected, some having first appeared in ileum or blood. Elevated graft-versus-host to host-versus-graft clonal ratios in allografts were recorded for patients with graft-donor T cell macrochimerism.

The CDR3 runs 15 residues. After removal of 6 bases from V and 2 bases from J, the junction contained 3 bases not matched to a gene. Germline assignment: CDR1 SNHLY and CDR2 FYNNEI. Notes on this clone: The antigen remains unidentified. Other nucleotide sequences in the sample specify the same CDR3.

Profiling relied on immunoSEQ multiplex PCR, and the TCRdb table lists in-frame clones only, not all of them. The sample has about 100,000 clones, roughly 84% seen once. The rearrangement joins TRBV2 to TRBJ1-6; TRBD1 aligns across 8 bases. Sample: unstimulated CD4+ T cells sorted from spleen or lymph node cells, taken before transplant. The sequence was collected from a human donor who was the organ donor for an intestinal transplant. The CDR3 protein is CASRDRGAYNSPLHF. The DNA of the CDR3 is TGTGCCAGCAGAGACAGGGGCGCCTATAATTCACCCCTCCACTTT.